In its sample, the clone carrying this TCR beta chain was seen a few times. Its matching antigen is unknown. CDR3 length equals 17 residues. The V gene's germline CDR1 is MNHNS and CDR2 SASEGT. Trimming cost V 1 base and J 4 bases, with 16 bases left between them. 13 Jbeta primers and 60 Vbeta primers were used for the PCR. Clones were sequenced by immunoSEQ multiplex PCR, and TCRdb holds only the in-frame ones, with some missing. The sample gives around 200,000 clones, more than 65% of which show up once; around 1.2% is in the top ten. This specimen comes from a study of cytomegalovirus exposure and HLA in healthy donors. General study points: Per a later analysis, 16,951 TCR beta sequences showed association with HLA alleles at 0.05 false discovery rate.

Sequencing input: PBMCs. The J gene is TRBJ2-2, the V gene TRBV6-1; TRBD1 is a possible D gene (6 bases). This sequence originates from a girl between 2 and 10 years old in good health and CMV-seropositive. The CDR3 is CASSEVSNRVGTGELFF. DNA for the CDR3: TGTGCCAGCAGTGAAGTGTCCAACAGGGTGGGCACCGGGGAGCTGTTTTTT.